This T cell receptor beta chain was recovered during a study of blood T cell repertoires in COVID-19. Study overall: Samples of COVID-19 (acute and convalescent) were obtained from the United States, Italy and Spain. The cDNA or gDNA used as material had been derived from T cells, B-cell-depleted T cells, or PBMCs.

The V end lost 3 bases, the J end lost 0 bases, and 16 bases lay between the germline ends. The CDR3 consists of 18 residues. In germline, CDR1 is SGHRS, CDR2 YFSETQ. In the original processing: Reference gene primer amplification gave estimated nucleated cell counts. Clones were read by immunoSEQ multiplex PCR, and TCRdb kept only the in-frame ones, dropping some. That table supplies the V and J calls and clone size; D and trimming were determined from the DNA. This sample has 20,000 to 25,000 clones, with around 67% found just once. The sequenced sample was peripheral blood. The origin of this receptor is a human donor in a cohort sampled during active or convalescent COVID-19. This chain uses TRBV5-1 with TRBJ2-6, with D maybe TRBD1 (6 bases). The CDR3 is CASSYPQGVISGANVLTF. Written as DNA, the CDR3 is TGCGCCAGCAGCTACCCACAGGGCGTCATCTCTGGGGCCAACGTCCTGACTTTC.